Following are 32 T cell receptor beta chains from one sample sequenced in a study of shared clonotypes between healthy human individuals. Repertoires were generated with immunoSEQ multiplex PCR, while TCRdb's copy carries only in-frame clones and drops some. The table has under 2,500,000 clones, 95% seen once. The sequencing sample was made of naive CD4+ T cells sorted from blood. The subset here: CD45RA+ positively selected. All receptors come from a man aged 18-30 years in good health.

The chain carries TRBV5-4 and TRBJ2-5; tentatively, D is TRBD2 (6 bases). CDR1 and CDR2 from the germline V gene are SGHNT and YYREEE (reference sequence). The CDR3 runs to 14 residues. V was clipped by 3 bases and J by 4 bases, with 13 bases between them. The CDR3 bases are TGTGCCAGCAGCTGGGGAGGCACCCCAGAGACCCAGTACTTC. The encoded protein is CASSWGGTPETQYF.

The genes are TRBV28 and TRBJ2-4; tentatively, D is TRBD1 (7 bases). CDR1 is MDHEN, CDR2 SYDVKM, per germline. This CDR3 is built from 15 residues. The V gene lost 2 bases and the J gene lost 3 bases, with 11 bases spanning the gap. The CDR3 DNA sequence: TGTGCCAGCAGTTTAGGAGGGGGCGTCAAAAACATTCAGTACTTC. Amino acid sequence: CASSLGGGVKNIQYF.

The chain employs TRBV6-6 and TRBJ1-5, with 9 bases fitting TRBD1. Trimming took 3 bases from V and 4 from J; bases not matched to a gene: 7. The CDR3 runs to 16 residues. Germline V gives CDR1 MNHNY, CDR2 SVGAGI (reference sequence). Written as DNA, the CDR3 is TGTGCCAGCAGTTATTCGGACAGGGGCTTTAATCAGCCCCAGCATTTT. Translation: CASSYSDRGFNQPQHF.

The genes are TRBV5-1 and TRBJ2-5; TRBD2 aligns across 15 bases. J lost 4 bases, V lost 5 bases, and 3 bases had no gene match. This CDR3 spans 15 amino acids. CDR1 and CDR2 (germline): SGHRS, YFSETQ. This CDR3 reads CASRRGLAGGETQYF. CDR3 sequence (DNA): TGCGCCAGCAGGAGGGGACTAGCGGGAGGAGAGACCCAGTACTTC.

The sample holds a few counts of this clone. This CDR3 is also generated by other DNA sequences in the sample. The chain couples TRBV19 to TRBJ2-5; D gene unclear. Trimming removed 3 bases at V and 1 base at J, with 6 bases between. This CDR3 contains 13 residues. Germline loops: CDR1 LNHDA, CDR2 SQIVND (reference sequence). The CDR3 DNA follows: TGTGCCAGTAGTATCAACAGCCAAGAGACCCAGTACTTC. Protein sequence: CASSINSQETQYF.

The chain recombines TRBV29-1 with TRBJ2-1; 11 bases match TRBD1. This CDR3 is built from 14 residues. The trim removed 7 bases at V and 4 bases at J, leaving 6 bases unmatched. The germline CDR1 and CDR2 sequences are SQVTM and ANQGSEA. CDR3 DNA: TGCAGCGCCGCCCGGGACAGGGGGTACAATGAGCAGTTCTTC. It is translated as CSAARDRGYNEQFF.

This clone was detected a few times. This CDR3 is also generated by other DNA sequences in the sample. The gene calls are TRBV30 and TRBJ2-5; no definite D call. The length of the CDR3 is 11 residues. Trimming left V 2 bases short and J 2 bases short, with 3 bases between. Germline-derived CDR1 and CDR2 are GTSNPN and SVGIG (reference sequence). The DNA for the CDR3 is TGTGCCTGGAGTCAACAAGAGACCCAGTACTTC. This gives the protein CAWSQQETQYF. Full variable domain (rest looked up from reference TRBV30 and TRBJ2-5): SQTIHQWPATLVQPVGSPLSLECTVEGTSNPNLYWYRQAAGRGLQLLFYSVGIGQISSEVPQNLSASRPQDRQFILSSKKLLLSDSGFYLCAWSQQETQYFGPGTRLLVL.

CDR3 DNA sequence: TGTGCCACCAGCAGAGTCGGAACGGGCATCCAAGAGACCCAGTACTTC. Its translation: CATSRVGTGIQETQYF. This chain connects TRBV15 to TRBJ2-5; no firm D call. The CDR3 length is 16 residues. The V gene's germline CDR1 is LNHNV and CDR2 YYDKDF (reference sequence). The V gene lost 1 base and the J gene lost 1 base, with 13 bases spanning the gap. Full variable domain (outside the CDR3, taken from reference TRBV15 and TRBJ2-5): DAMVIQNPRYQVTQFGKPVTLSCSQTLNHNVMYWYQQKSSQAPKLLFHYYDKDFNNEADTPDNFQSRRPNTSFCFLDIRSPGLGDTAMYLCATSRVGTGIQETQYFGPGTRLLVL.

As to this clone: At one of its ends the junction is not consistent with the germline gene, which may arise from a read error. The rearrangement uses TRBV28 and TRBJ1-5, with D perhaps TRBD1 (5 bases). Germline-derived CDR1 and CDR2 are MDHEN and SYDVKM. The CDR3 totals 15 residues. The CDR3 protein is CVSRSAGPENQPQHF. The CDR3 region has the DNA TGTGTCAGCAGATCAGCAGGGCCCGAAAATCAGCCCCAGCATTTT.

The V and J genes are TRBV6-1 and TRBJ1-1; no clear D. Trimming took off 4 bases at V and 7 bases at J, with 7 bases between the two ends. In germline, CDR1 is MNHNS, CDR2 SASEGT. This CDR3 region has 11 residues. CDR3 nucleotide sequence: TGTGCCAGCAGTGCTTTACATGAAGCTTTCTTT. This codes for CASSALHEAFF.

The rearrangement uses TRBV6-7 and TRBJ1-1; D ambiguous. TRBV6-7 belongs to the ORF category, with a function that is uncertain. This CDR3 spans 11 amino acids. The V gene lost 6 bases and the J gene lost 2 bases, with 4 bases spanning the gap. The CDR3 reads CASSANTEAFF. In nucleotides, the CDR3 is TGTGCCAGCAGCGCTAACACTGAAGCTTTCTTT.

On this clone: Other DNA sequences in the sample encode the same CDR3. The chain carries TRBV5-1 and TRBJ2-3, with a possible D match to TRBD1 (6 bases). The CDR3 runs 16 residues. Between the trimmed V and J ends, which lost 0 bases and 2 bases, there was a span of 13 bases. The germline gives CDR1 SGHRS, CDR2 YFSETQ. CDR3 sequence (DNA): TGCGCCAGCAGCTTGGCCAGGGGTACTTCCACAGATACGCAGTATTTT. Encoded protein: CASSLARGTSTDTQYF. The entire variable domain, with the rest obtained from reference TRBV5-1 and TRBJ2-3, is as follows: KAGVTQTPRYLIKTRGQQVTLSCSPISGHRSVSWYQQTPGQGLQFLFEYFSETQRNKGNFPGRFSGRQFSNSRSEMNVSTLELGDSALYLCASSLARGTSTDTQYFGPGTRLTVL.

CDR3: CASSFLQGGTFF. The CDR3 DNA sequence: TGTGCCAGCAGCTTTCTACAGGGAGGGACGTTCTTC. The genes are TRBV6-1 and TRBJ2-1; possible D gene TRBD2, 7 bases. Per germline, CDR1 MNHNS and CDR2 SASEGT. V was clipped by 6 bases and J by 15 bases, with 18 bases between them. The CDR3 sequence is 12 residues long.

V and J are TRBV2 and TRBJ1-3, with TRBD1 as a possible D gene (5 bases). Deletions cut 2 bases from V and 3 bases from J, with 11 bases between. CDR1 and CDR2 from the germline V gene are SNHLY and FYNNEI. The CDR3 runs 15 residues. CDR3 DNA sequence: TGTGCCAGCAGTGAAAAGGGGTTAGGTGGAAACACCATATATTTT. It translates to CASSEKGLGGNTIYF.

V and J are TRBV6-5 and TRBJ2-3, with D possibly TRBD2 on 5 matching bases. Trimming left V 6 bases short and J 1 base short, with 14 bases between. Germline V gene data show CDR1 as MNHEY and CDR2 as SVGAGI. The CDR3 covers 15 residues. In DNA, the CDR3 is TGTGCCAGCAGCCGGGGAAGTAAGGGCACAGATACGCAGTATTTT. Translation gives CASSRGSKGTDTQYF.

V is TRBV4-2 and J is TRBJ2-7; D is undetermined. V was pared by 3 bases and J by 1 base, with 13 bases between. The germline gives CDR1 LGHNA, CDR2 YNFKEQ. CDR3 size: 15 residues. The CDR3 nucleotides are TGTGCCAGCAGCCACTTGTTGGACGAATCCTACGAGCAGTACTTC. Protein product: CASSHLLDESYEQYF.

The chain is built from TRBV7-2 and TRBJ2-7; 9 nucleotides align to TRBD1. Per the germline V gene, CDR1 is SGHTA and CDR2 is FQGNSA. This CDR3 has 13 residues. V lost 2 bases to trimming and J lost 6 bases; unmatched junction nucleotides: 2. The CDR3 sequence: CASSLLQGAEQYF. CDR3 DNA sequence: TGTGCCAGCAGCTTATTACAGGGGGCCGAGCAGTACTTC.

The chain is built from TRBV15 and TRBJ1-5, with D unresolved. Germline CDR1 reads LNHNV; CDR2 reads YYDKDF (reference sequence). CDR3 length equals 14 residues. Deletions cut 0 bases from V and 8 bases from J, with 11 bases between. CDR3 nucleotide sequence: TGTGCCACCAGCAGAGATAATGGGCCGGAGCCCCAGCATTTT. This translates into CATSRDNGPEPQHF.

Notes on this clone: The same CDR3 can be traced to other DNA sequences in this sample. The CDR3 DNA follows: TGTGCCAGCTCACTCGATAGCAATCAGCCCCAGCATTTT. Residues: CASSLDSNQPQHF. The V call is TRBV18, the J call TRBJ1-5, with D unclear. Trimming took off 4 bases at V and 0 bases at J, with 4 bases between the two ends. The CDR3 loop spans 13 amino acids. Germline values: CDR1 KGHSH, CDR2 LQKENI.

This clone was observed a single time. This sequence joins TRBV10-3 and TRBJ2-7; unclear D gene. Per germline, CDR1 ENHRY and CDR2 SYGVKD. Trimming took off 0 bases at V and 3 bases at J, with 9 bases between the two ends. This CDR3 contains 14 residues. CDR3 sequence: CAISESGYYYEQYF. As DNA, the CDR3 is TGTGCCATCAGTGAGTCGGGATACTACTACGAGCAGTACTTC.

This chain connects TRBV27 to TRBJ2-7, with D possibly matching TRBD2 (6 bases). This CDR3 region has 15 residues. CDR1 MNHEY and CDR2 SMNVEV come from the germline V gene (reference sequence). Trimming took 1 base from V and 2 from J, leaving 12 bases between them. CDR3 amino acids: CASSLYGPGAYEQYF. The CDR3, as DNA: TGTGCCAGCAGTTTATATGGGCCGGGGGCCTACGAGCAGTACTTC.

The chain has TRBV28 and TRBJ2-7; D gene ambiguous. Germline CDR1 MDHEN, CDR2 SYDVKM. V was pared by 7 bases and J by 3 bases, with 16 bases between. The CDR3 loop spans 14 amino acids. CDR3: CASTERTRIYEQYF. The CDR3 DNA is TGTGCCAGCACCGAGAGGACCCGTATCTACGAGCAGTACTTC. Filled out from reference TRBV28 and TRBJ2-7, the complete variable domain reads DVKVTQSSRYLVKRTGEKVFLECVQDMDHENMFWYRQDPGLGLRLIYFSYDVKMKEKGDIPEGYSVSREKKERFSLILESASTNQTSMYLCASTERTRIYEQYFGPGTRLTVT.

The rearrangement uses TRBV10-3 and TRBJ2-7; D possibly corresponds to TRBD1 (6 bases). CDR1 ENHRY and CDR2 SYGVKD come from the germline V gene. Trimming left V 4 bases short and J 1 base short, with 11 bases between. The CDR3 length is 14 residues. This chain's CDR3 is CAISGTASSYEQYF. CDR3 DNA sequence: TGTGCCATCAGTGGGACAGCTAGTTCCTACGAGCAGTACTTC.

The rearrangement links TRBV4-1 to TRBJ1-2, with D uncertain. The CDR3 runs 14 residues. V dropped 3 bases and J dropped 1 base, with 9 bases sitting between them. Germline V gives CDR1 MGHRA, CDR2 YSYEKL. CDR3 DNA: TGCGCCAGCAGCCAGGGGTACGGTAACTATGGCTACACCTTC. It translates to CASSQGYGNYGYTF.

This clone has only one observation. The chain combines TRBV7-3 with TRBJ1-3; D call uncertain. Germline V CDR1 and CDR2: SGHTA, FQGTGA. This CDR3 has 15 residues. With 2 bases removed from V and 0 bases from J, the gap between germline ends came to 8 bases. DNA for the CDR3: TGTGCCAGCAGCTTAGACGGACTCTCTGGAAACACCATATATTTT. Translating it yields CASSLDGLSGNTIYF.

In regard to this clone: Relative to the germline gene, one junction end is altered; a read error may explain this. V and J are TRBV10-3 and TRBJ2-1, with a weak D call TRBD2 (6 bases). Germline-derived CDR1 and CDR2 are ENHRY and SYGVKD. The CDR3 is 14 residues long. Written as DNA, the CDR3 is TGTGCCAACAGTAGGCGGGACGTTTACAATGAGCAGTTCTTC. As protein: CANSRRDVYNEQFF.

This clone was recorded only once. This sequence joins TRBV7-9 and TRBJ1-2, with 12 bases lining up with TRBD1. J was trimmed by 4 bases and V by 5 bases; bases with no gene match: 17. The germline V gene has CDR1 SEHNR and CDR2 FQNEAQ (reference sequence). This CDR3 spans 19 amino acids. CDR3 protein: CASSLNLRDRGRVSYGYTF. In DNA form, the CDR3 reads TGTGCCAGCAGCCTCAATTTACGGGACAGGGGGCGCGTCAGCTATGGCTACACCTTC.

The chain combines TRBV6-6 with TRBJ1-5; no clear D. CDR3 length equals 15 residues. Per germline, CDR1 MNHNY and CDR2 SVGAGI (reference sequence). Trimming removed 0 bases from V and 6 bases from J, with 12 bases in between. As DNA, the CDR3 is TGTGCCAGCAGTTACTCTTGGGATTCCGGTCAGCCCCAGCATTTT. Translated, it gives CASSYSWDSGQPQHF.

With respect to this clone: Other nucleotide sequences in the sample specify the same CDR3. The chain couples TRBV11-2 to TRBJ2-5; no clear D. Trimming left V 1 base short and J 5 bases short, with 8 bases between. CDR1 and CDR2 (germline): SGHAT, FQNNGV. The CDR3 extends over 13 amino acids. The CDR3: CASSLGARETQYF. The CDR3 DNA follows: TGTGCCAGCAGCTTAGGGGCACGGGAGACCCAGTACTTC.

The J gene is TRBJ1-4, the V gene TRBV4-3; the D gene is possibly TRBD1 (6 bases). The CDR3 runs 16 residues. V was trimmed by 0 bases and J by 8 bases, leaving 16 bases between them. Germline loops: CDR1 LGHNA, CDR2 YSLEER. CDR3 sequence (DNA): TGCGCCAGCAGCCAAGATTTCCCCCAGGGGCTGGAAAAACTGTTTTTT. This sequence encodes CASSQDFPQGLEKLFF.

The chain is built from TRBV5-4 and TRBJ1-2; tentatively, D is TRBD1 (5 bases). This CDR3 is 14 amino acids long. The germline CDR1 and CDR2 sequences are SGHNT and YYREEE (reference sequence). V was shortened by 7 bases and J by 0 bases, with 13 bases between the two germline ends. The CDR3: CASGYGTANYGYTF. The DNA for the CDR3 is TGTGCCAGCGGATACGGGACGGCTAACTATGGCTACACCTTC. The whole variable domain, remainder taken from reference TRBV5-4 and TRBJ1-2, is ETGVTQSPTHLIKTRGQQVTLRCSSQSGHNTVSWYQQALGQGPQFIFQYYREEENGRGNFPPRFSGLQFPNYSSELNVNALELDDSALYLCASGYGTANYGYTFGSGTRLTVV.

Points on this clone: The sample contains more than one DNA sequence encoding this CDR3. The rearrangement links TRBV6-5 to TRBJ2-1; TRBD2 is a possible D gene (5 bases). There are 11 residues in the CDR3. Trimming shortened V by 6 bases and J by 7 bases, and 7 bases separated the two germline ends. The germline CDR1 and CDR2 sequences are MNHEY and SVGAGI. CDR3 residues: CASSSGNEQFF. For the CDR3, the DNA is TGTGCCAGCAGCTCGGGGAATGAGCAGTTCTTC.